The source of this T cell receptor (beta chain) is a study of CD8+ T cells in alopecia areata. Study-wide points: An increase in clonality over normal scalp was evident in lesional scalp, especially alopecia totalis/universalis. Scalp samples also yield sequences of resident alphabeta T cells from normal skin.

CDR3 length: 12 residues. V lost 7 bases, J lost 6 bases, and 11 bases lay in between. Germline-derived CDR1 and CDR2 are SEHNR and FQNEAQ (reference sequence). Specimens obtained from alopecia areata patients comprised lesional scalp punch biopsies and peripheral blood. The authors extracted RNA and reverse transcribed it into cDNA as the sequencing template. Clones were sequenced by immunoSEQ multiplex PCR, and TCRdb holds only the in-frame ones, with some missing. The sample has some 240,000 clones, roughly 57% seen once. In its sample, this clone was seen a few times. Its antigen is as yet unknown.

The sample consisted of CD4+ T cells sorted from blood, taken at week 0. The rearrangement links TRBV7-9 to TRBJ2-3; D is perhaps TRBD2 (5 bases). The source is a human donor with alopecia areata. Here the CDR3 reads CASTGLRDTQYF. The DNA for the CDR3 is TGTGCCAGCACAGGACTTAGGGATACGCAGTATTTT.